One T cell receptor beta chain is described in this entry. Its antigen remains unknown. The germline V gene encodes CDR1 MNHNS and CDR2 SASEGT. V lost 4 bases to trimming and J lost 4 bases; unmatched junction nucleotides: 11. The CDR3 is 18 amino acids. The data originate from a study of shared clonotypes between healthy human individuals. Overall study findings and caveats: Only blood samples were collected, and tissue repertoires likely differ.

Assay execution proceeded at the deep level. Measured with immunoSEQ multiplex PCR; TCRdb has only the in-frame clones, and not every one. Among 450,000 to 600,000 clones, 79% were seen once, and the ten largest hold 10% to 15%. The sequenced sample consisted of PBMCs. The chain is built from TRBV6-1 and TRBJ1-5; 12 bases are a match to TRBD1. The sequence came from a woman aged 40-49 years in good health. Some clones in this sample may be carry-over from other donors' samples. As DNA, the CDR3 is TGTGCCAGCAGTGGGGGACAGGGGGCTCAAAGGCCAAATCAGCCCCAGCATTTT. It codes for CASSGGQGAQRPNQPQHF.